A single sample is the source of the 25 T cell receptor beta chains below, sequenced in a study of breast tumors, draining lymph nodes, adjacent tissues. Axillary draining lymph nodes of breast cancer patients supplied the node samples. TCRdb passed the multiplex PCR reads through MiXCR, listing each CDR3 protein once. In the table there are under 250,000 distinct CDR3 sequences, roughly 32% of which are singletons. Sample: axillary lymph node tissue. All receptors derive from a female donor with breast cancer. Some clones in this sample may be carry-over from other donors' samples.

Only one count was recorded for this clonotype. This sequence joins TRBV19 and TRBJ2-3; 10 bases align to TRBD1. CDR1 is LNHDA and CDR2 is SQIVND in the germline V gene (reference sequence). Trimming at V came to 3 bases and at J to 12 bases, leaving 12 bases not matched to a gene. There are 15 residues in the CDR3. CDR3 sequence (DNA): TGTGCCAGTAGTATCGCCGACAGGGGGCATCCCTCCCAGTATTTT. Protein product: CASSIADRGHPSQYF. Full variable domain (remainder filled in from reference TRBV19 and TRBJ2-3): DGGITQSPKYLFRKEGQNVTLSCEQNLNHDAMYWYRQDPGQGLRLIYYSQIVNDFQKGDIAEGYSVSREKKESFPLTVTSAQKNPTAFYLCASSIADRGHPSQYFGPGTRLTVL.

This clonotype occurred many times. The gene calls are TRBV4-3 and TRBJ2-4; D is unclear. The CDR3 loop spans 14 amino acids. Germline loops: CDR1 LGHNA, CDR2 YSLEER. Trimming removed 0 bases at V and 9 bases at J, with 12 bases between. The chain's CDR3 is CASSQDRGVSIQYF. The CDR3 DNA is TGCGCCAGCAGCCAAGATCGCGGAGTCAGCATTCAGTACTTC.

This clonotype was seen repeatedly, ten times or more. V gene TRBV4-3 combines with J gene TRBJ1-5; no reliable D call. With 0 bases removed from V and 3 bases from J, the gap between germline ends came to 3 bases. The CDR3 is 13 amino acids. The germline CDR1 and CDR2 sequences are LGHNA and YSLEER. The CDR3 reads CASSQEVNQPQHF. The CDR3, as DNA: TGCGCCAGCAGCCAAGAGGTCAATCAGCCCCAGCATTTT.

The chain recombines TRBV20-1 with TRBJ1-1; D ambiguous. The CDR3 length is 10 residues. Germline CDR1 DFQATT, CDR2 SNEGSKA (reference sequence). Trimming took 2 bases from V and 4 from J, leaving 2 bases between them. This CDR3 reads CSARTTEAFF. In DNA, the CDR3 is TGCAGTGCTAGAACCACTGAAGCTTTCTTT.

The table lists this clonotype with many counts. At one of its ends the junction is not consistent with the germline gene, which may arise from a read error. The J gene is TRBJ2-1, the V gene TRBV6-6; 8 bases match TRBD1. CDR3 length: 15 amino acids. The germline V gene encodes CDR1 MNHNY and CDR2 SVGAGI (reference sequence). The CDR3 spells CASSHSSTGVEEQFF. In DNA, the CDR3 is TGTGCCAGCAGTCACTCTTCGACAGGGGTGGAGGAGCAGTTCTTC.

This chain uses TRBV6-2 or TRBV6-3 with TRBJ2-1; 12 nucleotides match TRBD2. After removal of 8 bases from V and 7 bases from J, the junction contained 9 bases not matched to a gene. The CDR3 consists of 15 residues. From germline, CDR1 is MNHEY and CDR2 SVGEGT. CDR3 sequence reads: CASCVTSGSRNEQFF. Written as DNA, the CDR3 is TGTGCCAGCTGCGTGACTAGCGGGAGTCGGAATGAGCAGTTCTTC.

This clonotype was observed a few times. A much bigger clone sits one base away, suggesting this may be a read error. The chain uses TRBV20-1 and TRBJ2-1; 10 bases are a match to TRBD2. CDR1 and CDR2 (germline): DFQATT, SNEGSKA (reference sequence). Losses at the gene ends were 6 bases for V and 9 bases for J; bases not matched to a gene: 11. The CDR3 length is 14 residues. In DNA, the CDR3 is TGCAGTGCGGACACTAGCGGGACTGACACTGAGCAGTTCTTC. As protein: CSADTSGTDTEQFF.

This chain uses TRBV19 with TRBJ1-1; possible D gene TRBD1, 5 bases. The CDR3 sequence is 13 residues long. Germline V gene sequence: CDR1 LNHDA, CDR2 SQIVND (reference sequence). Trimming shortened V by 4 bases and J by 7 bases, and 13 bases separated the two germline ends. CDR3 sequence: CASSTTMGGEAFF. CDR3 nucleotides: TGTGCCAGTAGTACCACTATGGGGGGTGAAGCTTTCTTT.

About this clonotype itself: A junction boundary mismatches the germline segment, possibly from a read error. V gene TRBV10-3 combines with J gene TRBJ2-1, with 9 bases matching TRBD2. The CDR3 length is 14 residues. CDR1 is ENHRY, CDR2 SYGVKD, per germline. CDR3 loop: CAISDAGGVNGAVF. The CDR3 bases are TGTGCCATCAGTGACGCGGGGGGGGTAAATGGAGCGGTTTTC.

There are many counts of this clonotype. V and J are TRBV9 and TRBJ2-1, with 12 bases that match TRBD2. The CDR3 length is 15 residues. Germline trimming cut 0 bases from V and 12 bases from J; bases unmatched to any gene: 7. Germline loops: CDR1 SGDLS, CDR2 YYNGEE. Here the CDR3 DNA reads TGTGCCAGCAGCGTAGGTCTAGCGGGAGGGCCGGGGCAGTTCTTC. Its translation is CASSVGLAGGPGQFF.

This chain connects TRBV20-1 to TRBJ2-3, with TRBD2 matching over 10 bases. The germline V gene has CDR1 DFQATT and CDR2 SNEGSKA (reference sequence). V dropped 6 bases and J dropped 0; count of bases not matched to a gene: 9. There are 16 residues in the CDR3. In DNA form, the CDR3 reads TGCAGTGCCAGCTCAGAACTAGCGGGGAGCACAGATACGCAGTATTTT. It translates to CSASSELAGSTDTQYF.

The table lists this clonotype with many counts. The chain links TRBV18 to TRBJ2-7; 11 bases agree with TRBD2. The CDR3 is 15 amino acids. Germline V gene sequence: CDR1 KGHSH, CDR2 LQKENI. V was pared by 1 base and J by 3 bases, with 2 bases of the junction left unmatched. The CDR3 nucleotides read TGTGCCAGCTCACCACTAACTAGCGGGAGCTACGAGCAGTACTTC. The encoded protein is CASSPLTSGSYEQYF.

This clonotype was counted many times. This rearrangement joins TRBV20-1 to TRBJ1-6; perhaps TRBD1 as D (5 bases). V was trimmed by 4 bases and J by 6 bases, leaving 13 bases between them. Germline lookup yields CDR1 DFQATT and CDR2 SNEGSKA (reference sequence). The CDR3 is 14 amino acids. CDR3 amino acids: CSATGDGANSPLHF. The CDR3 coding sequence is TGCAGTGCTACCGGGGACGGCGCTAATTCACCCCTCCACTTT.

CDR3 protein: CASSLVGGRPEAFF. The CDR3 DNA sequence: TGTGCCAGCAGCTTAGTAGGGGGTCGGCCTGAAGCTTTCTTT. V usage is TRBV11-3 and J usage is TRBJ1-1; the D gene is possibly TRBD1 (6 bases). V lost 1 base, J lost 6 bases, and 12 bases lay in between. From germline, CDR1 is SGHNT and CDR2 YENEEA. The CDR3 consists of 14 residues.

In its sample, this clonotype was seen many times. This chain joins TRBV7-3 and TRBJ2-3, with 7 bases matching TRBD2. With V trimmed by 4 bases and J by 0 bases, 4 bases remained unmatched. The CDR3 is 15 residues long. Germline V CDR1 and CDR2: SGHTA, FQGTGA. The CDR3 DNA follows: TGTGCCAGCAGCTCTAGCGGAACTAGCACAGATACGCAGTATTTT. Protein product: CASSSSGTSTDTQYF.

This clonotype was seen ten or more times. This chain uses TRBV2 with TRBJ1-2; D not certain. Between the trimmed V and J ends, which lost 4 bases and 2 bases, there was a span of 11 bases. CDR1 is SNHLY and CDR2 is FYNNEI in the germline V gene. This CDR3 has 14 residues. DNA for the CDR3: TGTGCCAGCAGTGGGACTCGGGCAAACTATGGCTACACCTTC. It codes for CASSGTRANYGYTF.

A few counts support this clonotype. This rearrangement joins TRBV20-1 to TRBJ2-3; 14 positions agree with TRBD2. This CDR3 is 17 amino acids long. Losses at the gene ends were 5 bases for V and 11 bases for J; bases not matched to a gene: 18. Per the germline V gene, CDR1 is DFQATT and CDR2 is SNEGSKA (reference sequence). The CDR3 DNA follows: TGCAGTGCTGGGACCGGGACTAGCGGGAGTGGTCGCAATGAGCAGTATTTT. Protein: CSAGTGTSGSGRNEQYF.

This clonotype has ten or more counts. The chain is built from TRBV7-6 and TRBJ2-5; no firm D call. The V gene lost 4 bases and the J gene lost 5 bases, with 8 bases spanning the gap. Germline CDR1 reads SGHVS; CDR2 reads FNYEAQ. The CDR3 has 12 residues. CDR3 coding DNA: TGTGCCAGCAGCTCAAATCAGGAGACCCAGTACTTC. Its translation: CASSSNQETQYF.

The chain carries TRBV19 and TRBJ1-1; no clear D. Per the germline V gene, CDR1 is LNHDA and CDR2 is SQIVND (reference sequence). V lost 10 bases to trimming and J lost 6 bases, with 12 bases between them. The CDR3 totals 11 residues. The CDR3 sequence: CATRSGSEAFF. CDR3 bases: TGTGCCACGAGGTCGGGATCTGAAGCTTTCTTT.

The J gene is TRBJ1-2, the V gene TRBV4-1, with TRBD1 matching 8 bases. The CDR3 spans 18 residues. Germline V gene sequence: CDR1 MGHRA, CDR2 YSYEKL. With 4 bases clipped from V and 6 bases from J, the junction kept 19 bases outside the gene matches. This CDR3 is CASSPRLTGVGAGDGYTF. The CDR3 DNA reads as TGCGCCAGCAGCCCGCGCCTGACAGGGGTAGGGGCTGGGGATGGCTACACCTTC.

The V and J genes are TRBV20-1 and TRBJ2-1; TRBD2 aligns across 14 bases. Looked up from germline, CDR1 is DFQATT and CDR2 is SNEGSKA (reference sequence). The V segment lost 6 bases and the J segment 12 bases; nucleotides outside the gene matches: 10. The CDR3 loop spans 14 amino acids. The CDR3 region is CSALGTSGSSGQFF. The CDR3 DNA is TGCAGTGCCCTAGGGACTAGCGGGAGCTCTGGGCAGTTCTTC.

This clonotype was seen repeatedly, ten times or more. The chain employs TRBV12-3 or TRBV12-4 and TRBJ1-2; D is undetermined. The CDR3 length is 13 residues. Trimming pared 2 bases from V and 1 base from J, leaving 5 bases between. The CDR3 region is CASSLRLNYGYTF. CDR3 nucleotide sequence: TGTGCCAGCAGTTTAAGGCTTAACTATGGCTACACCTTC.

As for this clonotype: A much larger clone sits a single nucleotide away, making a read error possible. CDR3 protein: CASSSLAGVNEQLF. The CDR3 DNA reads TGTGCCAGCAGTAGTCTAGCGGGAGTAAATGAGCAGCTCTTC. The chain combines TRBV12-3 or TRBV12-4 with TRBJ2-1; 10 bases align to TRBD2. The CDR3 totals 14 residues.

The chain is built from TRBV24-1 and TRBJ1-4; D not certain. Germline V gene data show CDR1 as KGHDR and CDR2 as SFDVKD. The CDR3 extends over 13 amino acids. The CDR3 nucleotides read TGTGCTAGAGATAAAGAGGTTGGGGAAAAACTGTTTTTT. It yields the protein CARDKEVGEKLFF.

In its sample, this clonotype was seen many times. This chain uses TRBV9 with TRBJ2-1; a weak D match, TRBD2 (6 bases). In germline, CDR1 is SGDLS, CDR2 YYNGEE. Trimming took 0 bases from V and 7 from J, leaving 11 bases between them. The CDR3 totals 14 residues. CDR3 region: CASSVAGAGNEQFF. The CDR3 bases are TGTGCCAGCAGCGTAGCGGGAGCAGGTAATGAGCAGTTCTTC.